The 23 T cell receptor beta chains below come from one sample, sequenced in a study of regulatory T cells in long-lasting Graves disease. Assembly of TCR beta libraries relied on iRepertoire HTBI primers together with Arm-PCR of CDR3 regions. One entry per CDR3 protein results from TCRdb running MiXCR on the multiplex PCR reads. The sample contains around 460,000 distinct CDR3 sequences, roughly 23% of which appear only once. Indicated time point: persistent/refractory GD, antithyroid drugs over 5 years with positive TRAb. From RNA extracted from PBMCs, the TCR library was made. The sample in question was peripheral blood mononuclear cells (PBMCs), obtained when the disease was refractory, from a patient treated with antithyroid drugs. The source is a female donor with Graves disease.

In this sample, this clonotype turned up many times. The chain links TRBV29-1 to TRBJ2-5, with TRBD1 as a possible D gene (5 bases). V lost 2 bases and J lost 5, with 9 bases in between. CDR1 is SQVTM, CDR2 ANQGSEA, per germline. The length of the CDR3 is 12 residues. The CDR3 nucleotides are TGCAGCGTTGAACAGGGTGGGGAGACCCAGTACTTC. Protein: CSVEQGGETQYF. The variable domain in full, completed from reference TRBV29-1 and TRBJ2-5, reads SAVISQKPSRDICQRGTSLTIQCQVDSQVTMMFWYRQQPGQSLTLIATANQGSEATYESGFVIDKFPISRPNLTFSTLTVSNMSPEDSSIYLCSVEQGGETQYFGPGTRLLVL.

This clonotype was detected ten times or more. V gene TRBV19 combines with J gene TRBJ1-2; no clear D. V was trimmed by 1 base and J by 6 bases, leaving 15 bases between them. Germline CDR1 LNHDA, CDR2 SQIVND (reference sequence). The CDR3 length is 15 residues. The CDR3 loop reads CASSIGAGNWHGYTF. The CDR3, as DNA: TGTGCCAGTAGTATAGGAGCGGGAAATTGGCATGGCTACACCTTC.

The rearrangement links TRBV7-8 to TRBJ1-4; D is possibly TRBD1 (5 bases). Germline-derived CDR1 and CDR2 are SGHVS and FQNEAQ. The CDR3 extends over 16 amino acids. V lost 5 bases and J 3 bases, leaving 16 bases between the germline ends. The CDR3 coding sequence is TGTGCCAGCAGCCTAGGGGTTAGGCTTTCTAATGAAAAACTGTTTTTT. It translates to CASSLGVRLSNEKLFF.

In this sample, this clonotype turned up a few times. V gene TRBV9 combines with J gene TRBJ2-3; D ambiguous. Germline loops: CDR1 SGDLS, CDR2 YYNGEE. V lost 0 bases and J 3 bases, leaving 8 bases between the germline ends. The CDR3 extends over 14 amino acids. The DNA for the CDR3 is TGTGCCAGCAGCGTAGCGGGTCAAACAGATACGCAGTATTTT. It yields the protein CASSVAGQTDTQYF.

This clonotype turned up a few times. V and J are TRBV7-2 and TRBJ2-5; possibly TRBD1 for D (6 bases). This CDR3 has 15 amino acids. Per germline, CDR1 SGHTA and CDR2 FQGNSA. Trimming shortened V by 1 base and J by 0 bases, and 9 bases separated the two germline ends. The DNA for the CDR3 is TGTGCCAGCAGCTTAGTGGGGGACAACCAAGAGACCCAGTACTTC. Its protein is CASSLVGDNQETQYF. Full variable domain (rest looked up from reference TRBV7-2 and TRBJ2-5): GAGVSQSPSNKVTEKGKDVELRCDPISGHTALYWYRQSLGQGLEFLIYFQGNSAPDKSGLPSDRFSAERTGGSVSTLTIQRTQQEDSAVYLCASSLVGDNQETQYFGPGTRLLVL.

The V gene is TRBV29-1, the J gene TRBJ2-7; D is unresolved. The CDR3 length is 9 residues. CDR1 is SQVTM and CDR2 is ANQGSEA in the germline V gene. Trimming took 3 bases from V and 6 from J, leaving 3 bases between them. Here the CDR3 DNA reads TGCAGCGTTGACAGCGAGCAGTACTTC. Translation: CSVDSEQYF.

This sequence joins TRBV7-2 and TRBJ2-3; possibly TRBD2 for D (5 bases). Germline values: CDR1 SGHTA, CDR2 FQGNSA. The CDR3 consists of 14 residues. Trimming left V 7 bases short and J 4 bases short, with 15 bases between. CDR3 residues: CASTTYRRPDTQYF. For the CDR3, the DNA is TGTGCCAGCACCACCTATCGGAGGCCAGATACGCAGTATTTT.

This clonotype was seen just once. This chain's CDR3 is CASGRTGTNSPLHF. DNA of the CDR3: TGTGCCAGCGGGAGAACAGGGACGAATTCACCCCTCCACTTT. The V call is TRBV6-1, the J call TRBJ1-6; perhaps TRBD1 as D (6 bases). This CDR3 is built from 14 residues. CDR1 and CDR2 (germline): MNHNS, SASEGT. V lost 8 bases and J 7 bases, leaving 15 bases between the germline ends.

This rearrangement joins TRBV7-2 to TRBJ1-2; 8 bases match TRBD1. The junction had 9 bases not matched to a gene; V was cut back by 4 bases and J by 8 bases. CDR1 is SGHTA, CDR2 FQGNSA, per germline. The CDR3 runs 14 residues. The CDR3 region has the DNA TGTGCCAGCAGCTCCCGGACAGGGCAGGAGGGCTACACCTTC. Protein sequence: CASSSRTGQEGYTF. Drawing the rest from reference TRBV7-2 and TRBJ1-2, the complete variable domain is GAGVSQSPSNKVTEKGKDVELRCDPISGHTALYWYRQSLGQGLEFLIYFQGNSAPDKSGLPSDRFSAERTGGSVSTLTIQRTQQEDSAVYLCASSSRTGQEGYTFGSGTRLTVV.

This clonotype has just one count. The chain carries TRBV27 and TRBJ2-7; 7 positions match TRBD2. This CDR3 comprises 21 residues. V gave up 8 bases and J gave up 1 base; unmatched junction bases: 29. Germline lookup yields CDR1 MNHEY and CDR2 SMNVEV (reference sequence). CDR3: CASGLPPVAGLTSWRSYEQYF. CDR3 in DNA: TGTGCCAGCGGATTACCCCCCGTCGCGGGACTAACCTCTTGGAGGTCCTACGAGCAGTACTTC.

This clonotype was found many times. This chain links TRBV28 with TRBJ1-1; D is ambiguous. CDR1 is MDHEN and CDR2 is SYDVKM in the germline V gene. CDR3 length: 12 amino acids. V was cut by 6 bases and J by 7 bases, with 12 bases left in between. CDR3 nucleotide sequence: TGTGCCAGCAGCCTGGTGCGGGATGAAGCTTTCTTT. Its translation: CASSLVRDEAFF. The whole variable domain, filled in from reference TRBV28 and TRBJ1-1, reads DVKVTQSSRYLVKRTGEKVFLECVQDMDHENMFWYRQDPGLGLRLIYFSYDVKMKEKGDIPEGYSVSREKKERFSLILESASTNQTSMYLCASSLVRDEAFFGQGTRLTVV.

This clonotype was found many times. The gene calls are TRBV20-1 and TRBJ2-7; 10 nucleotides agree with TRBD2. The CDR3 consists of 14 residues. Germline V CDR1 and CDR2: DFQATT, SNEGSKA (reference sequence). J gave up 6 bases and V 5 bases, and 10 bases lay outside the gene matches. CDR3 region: CSAVPGLAIREQYF. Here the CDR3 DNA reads TGCAGTGCTGTACCGGGACTAGCGATTCGCGAGCAGTACTTC.

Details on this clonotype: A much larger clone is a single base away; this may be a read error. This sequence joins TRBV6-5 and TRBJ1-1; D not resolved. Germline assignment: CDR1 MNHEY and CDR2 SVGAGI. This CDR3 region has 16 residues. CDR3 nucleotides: TGTGCCGGCAGTTACACCGCATCGGAATCGAACACTGAAGCTTTCTTT. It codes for CAGSYTASESNTEAFF.

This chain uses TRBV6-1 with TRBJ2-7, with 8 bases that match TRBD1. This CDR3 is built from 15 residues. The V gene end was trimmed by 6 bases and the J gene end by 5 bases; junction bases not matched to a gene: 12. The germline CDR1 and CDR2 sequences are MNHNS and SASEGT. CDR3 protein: CASSPFWDRSNEQYF. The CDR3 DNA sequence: TGTGCCAGCAGCCCTTTTTGGGACAGGTCCAACGAGCAGTACTTC.

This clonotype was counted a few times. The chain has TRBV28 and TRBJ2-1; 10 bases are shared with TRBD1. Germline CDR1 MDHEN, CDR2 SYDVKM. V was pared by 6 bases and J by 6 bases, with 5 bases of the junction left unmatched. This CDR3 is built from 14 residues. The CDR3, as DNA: TGTGCCAGCAGCCCTCGGACAGGGGGCAATGAGCAGTTCTTC. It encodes CASSPRTGGNEQFF.

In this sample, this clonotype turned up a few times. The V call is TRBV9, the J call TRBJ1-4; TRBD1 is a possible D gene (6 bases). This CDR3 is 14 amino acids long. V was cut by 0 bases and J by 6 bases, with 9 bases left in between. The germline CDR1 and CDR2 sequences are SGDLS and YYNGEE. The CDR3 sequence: CASSVDQGYEKLFF. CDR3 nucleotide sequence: TGTGCCAGCAGCGTAGACCAGGGGTATGAAAAACTGTTTTTT.

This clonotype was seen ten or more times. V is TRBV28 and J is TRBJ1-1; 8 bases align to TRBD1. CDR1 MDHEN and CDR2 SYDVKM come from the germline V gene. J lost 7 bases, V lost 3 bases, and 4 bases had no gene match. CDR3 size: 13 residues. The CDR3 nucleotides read TGTGCCAGCAGTTTGACCGGGACAGGTGAAGCTTTCTTT. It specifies CASSLTGTGEAFF.

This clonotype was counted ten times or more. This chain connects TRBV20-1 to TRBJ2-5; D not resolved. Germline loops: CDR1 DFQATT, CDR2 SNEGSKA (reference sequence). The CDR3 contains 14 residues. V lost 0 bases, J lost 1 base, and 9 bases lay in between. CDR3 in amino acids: CSARDQRFQETQYF. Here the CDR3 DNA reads TGCAGTGCTAGAGATCAACGGTTCCAAGAGACCCAGTACTTC.

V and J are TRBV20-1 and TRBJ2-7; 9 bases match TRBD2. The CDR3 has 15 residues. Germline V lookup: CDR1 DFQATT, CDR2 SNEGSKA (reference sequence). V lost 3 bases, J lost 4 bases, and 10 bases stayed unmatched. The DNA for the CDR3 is TGCAGTGCTAGTGCGGGAGGGCCTAATCAGTACGAGCAGTACTTC. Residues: CSASAGGPNQYEQYF.

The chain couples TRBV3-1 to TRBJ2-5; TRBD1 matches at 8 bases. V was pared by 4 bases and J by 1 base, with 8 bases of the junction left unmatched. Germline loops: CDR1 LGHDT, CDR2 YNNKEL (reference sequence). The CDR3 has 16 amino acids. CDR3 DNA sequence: TGTGCCAGCAGCCGACGGACAGGGCCCATCCAAGAGACCCAGTACTTC. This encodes CASSRRTGPIQETQYF.

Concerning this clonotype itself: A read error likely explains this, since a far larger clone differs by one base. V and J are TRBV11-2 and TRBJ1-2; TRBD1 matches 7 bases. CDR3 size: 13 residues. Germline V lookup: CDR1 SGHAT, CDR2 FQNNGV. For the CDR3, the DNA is TGTGTCAGCAGCTTTGCAGGGGGCTATGGCTACACCTTC. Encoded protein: CVSSFAGGYGYTF.

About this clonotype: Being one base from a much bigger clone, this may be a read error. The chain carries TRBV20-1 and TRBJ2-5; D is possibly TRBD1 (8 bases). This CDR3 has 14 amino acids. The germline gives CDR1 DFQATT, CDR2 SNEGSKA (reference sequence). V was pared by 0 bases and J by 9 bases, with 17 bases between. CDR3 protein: CSARDPGGREAQYF. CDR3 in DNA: TGCAGTGCTAGAGATCCAGGGGGCCGGGAGGCCCAGTACTTC.

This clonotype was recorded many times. CDR3 amino acids: CASSQDMNTEAFF. CDR3 DNA: TGTGCCAGCAGCCAAGACATGAACACTGAAGCTTTCTTT. The V gene is TRBV12-3 or TRBV12-4, the J gene TRBJ1-1; D remains ambiguous. V was shortened by 6 bases and J by 0 bases, with 8 bases between the two germline ends. The CDR3 is 13 residues long.